These 32 T cell receptor beta chains came from one sample sequenced in a study of blood T cells in healthy people across ages. For the second PCR, which ran for about 6 to 12 cycles, a sample-barcoded 5' primer and a J-beta primer mix were used. Each CDR3 protein gets one entry after TCRdb re-called the 5' RACE reads with MiXCR. The sample has 500,000 to 700,000 distinct CDR3 sequences; 25% to 35% are singletons. The specimen was blood. Every receptor here comes from an elderly woman in good health.

Concerning this clonotype itself: The junction and the germline gene differ at one end; a read error may be behind it. The chain uses TRBV7-2 and TRBJ2-7, with TRBD2 as a possible D gene (5 bases). CDR3 size: 16 residues. The germline V gene encodes CDR1 SGHTA and CDR2 FQGNSA. CDR3 nucleotides: TGTGCCAGCAGCTATGGGTTAGGGTTCCCGGGGTACGAGCAGGACTTC. Translation gives CASSYGLGFPGYEQDF.

The J gene is TRBJ1-5, the V gene TRBV20-1; 9 nucleotides line up with TRBD1. This CDR3 has 13 residues. V shed 8 bases and J 8 bases; nucleotides not matched to a gene: 10. Germline CDR1 and CDR2: DFQATT and SNEGSKA (reference sequence). CDR3 sequence (DNA): TGCAGTAGGACAGGGGCACTCGGTAAGCCCCAGCATTTT. Translated, it gives CSRTGALGKPQHF.

The genes are TRBV9 and TRBJ2-2; 7 bases align to TRBD1. The CDR3 is 15 residues long. Per germline, CDR1 SGDLS and CDR2 YYNGEE. J was trimmed by 3 bases and V by 3 bases; bases with no gene match: 5. Here the CDR3 DNA reads TGTGCCAGCAGCGAGACAGGGTTTGACACCGGGGAGCTGTTTTTT. This translates into CASSETGFDTGELFF.

A note on this clonotype: Relative to the germline gene, one junction end is altered; a read error may explain this. The V and J genes are TRBV3-1 and TRBJ1-1, with D perhaps TRBD1 (5 bases). CDR1 is LGHDT, CDR2 YNNKEL, per germline (reference sequence). The CDR3 spans 13 residues. CDR3 amino acids: CVSSHWGGTEAFF. CDR3 DNA sequence: TGTGTCAGCAGCCATTGGGGGGGCACTGAAGCTTTCTTT. The whole variable domain, filled in from reference TRBV3-1 and TRBJ1-1, reads DTAVSQTPKYLVTQMGNDKSIKCEQNLGHDTMYWYKQDSKKFLKIMFSYNNKELIINETVPNRFSPKSPDKAHLNLHINSLELGDSAVYFCVSSHWGGTEAFFGQGTRLTVV.

This clonotype showed up many times. This sequence joins TRBV9 and TRBJ1-5, with D perhaps matching TRBD1 (6 bases). The V and J ends lost 2 bases and 7 bases respectively, with 13 bases between them. The CDR3 length is 14 residues. CDR1 and CDR2 (germline): SGDLS, YYNGEE. The CDR3 coding sequence is TGTGCCAGCAGCGTCGGACAGTCAGGACAGCCCCAGCATTTT. Translation: CASSVGQSGQPQHF.

There are many counts of this clonotype. This rearrangement joins TRBV5-4 to TRBJ2-7; D might be TRBD1 (5 bases). Looked up from germline, CDR1 is SGHNT and CDR2 is YYREEE (reference sequence). The CDR3 extends over 15 amino acids. Trimming shortened V by 4 bases and J by 2 bases, and 16 bases separated the two germline ends. CDR3 loop: CASSLPGQATYEQYF. DNA of the CDR3: TGTGCCAGCAGCCTGCCAGGGCAGGCAACCTACGAGCAGTACTTC.

In its sample, this clonotype was seen a few times. The rearrangement links TRBV7-6 to TRBJ2-2, with a possible D match to TRBD2 (6 bases). Trimming cost V 4 bases and J 0 bases, with 12 bases left between them. This CDR3 is built from 16 residues. Per the germline V gene, CDR1 is SGHVS and CDR2 is FNYEAQ. CDR3 loop: CASSSLGGTNTGELFF. CDR3 coding DNA: TGTGCCAGCAGCTCGCTCGGCGGGACGAACACCGGGGAGCTGTTTTTT.

Note on this clonotype: The junction departs from the called germline gene at one end, perhaps through a read error. V is TRBV12-3 or TRBV12-4 and J is TRBJ2-3; D is unresolved. This CDR3 is built from 15 residues. CDR3 loop: CASSSGDMSADAQYF. As DNA, the CDR3 is TGTGCCAGCAGTTCAGGTGACATGAGCGCAGATGCGCAGTATTTT.

This clonotype was found many times. This chain uses TRBV30 with TRBJ2-1; D might be TRBD1 or TRBD2, each matching 5 bases. Germline CDR1 GTSNPN, CDR2 SVGIG (reference sequence). The CDR3 spans 14 residues. V dropped 2 bases and J dropped 1 base, with 9 bases sitting between them. CDR3 protein: CAWSRGRSYNEQFF. The CDR3 DNA follows: TGTGCCTGGAGTCGGGGCCGATCCTACAATGAGCAGTTCTTC.

Of note for this clonotype: Being one base from a much bigger clone, this may be a read error. The rearrangement joins TRBV6-2 or TRBV6-3 to TRBJ1-2; 7 bases line up with TRBD1. The length of the CDR3 is 17 residues. The J segment lost 6 bases and the V segment lost 0 bases, leaving 13 bases of the junction unmatched. Germline-derived CDR1 and CDR2 are MNHEY and SVGEGT. The CDR3 protein is CASSYSTLKGQQDGYTF. DNA of the CDR3: TGTGCCAGCAGTTACTCGACGCTTAAGGGACAGCAGGATGGCTACACCTTC.

The V gene is TRBV20-1, the J gene TRBJ2-1; 10 positions agree with TRBD2. Losses at the gene ends were 6 bases for V and 4 bases for J; bases not matched to a gene: 9. The germline gives CDR1 DFQATT, CDR2 SNEGSKA (reference sequence). The CDR3 loop spans 15 amino acids. As DNA, the CDR3 is TGCAGTGCCACCACCGGGACTAGCGTGTACAATGAGCAGTTCTTC. Amino acid sequence: CSATTGTSVYNEQFF.

The chain combines TRBV20-1 with TRBJ1-5; D is unresolved. The germline CDR1 and CDR2 sequences are DFQATT and SNEGSKA (reference sequence). With 4 bases removed from V and 3 bases from J, the gap between germline ends came to 7 bases. This CDR3 has 12 residues. The CDR3, as DNA: TGCAGTGCTAACCCGGACAATCAGCCCCAGCATTTT. Its protein product is CSANPDNQPQHF.

This clonotype showed up many times. The gene calls are TRBV11-2 and TRBJ2-6, with 9 nucleotides matching TRBD1. CDR3 size: 16 residues. Trimming removed 5 bases from V and 3 bases from J; junction bases left unmatched: 5. Germline CDR1 is SGHAT and CDR2 is FQNNGV. DNA of the CDR3: TGTGCCAGCAGCCGGACAGGGGTTCGTGGGGCCAACGTCCTGACTTTC. Protein: CASSRTGVRGANVLTF.

The chain carries TRBV27 and TRBJ2-7; 7 bases are shared with TRBD2. J gave up 3 bases and V 0 bases, and 5 bases lay outside the gene matches. Germline CDR1 is MNHEY and CDR2 is SMNVEV (reference sequence). This CDR3 contains 15 residues. The CDR3 here is CASSLSSGGRYEQYF. The CDR3 nucleotides read TGTGCCAGCAGTTTATCGTCGGGAGGACGCTACGAGCAGTACTTC.

The chain carries TRBV6-9 and TRBJ2-3; 8 bases map to TRBD2. The CDR3 contains 14 residues. Trimming removed 4 bases from V and 7 bases from J; junction bases left unmatched: 7. The germline V gene has CDR1 MNHGY and CDR2 SVAAGI. The chain's CDR3 is CASSSTGGPNTQYF. For the CDR3, the DNA is TGTGCCAGCAGTTCGACGGGGGGGCCGAATACGCAGTATTTT.

In its sample, this clonotype was seen many times. The chain carries TRBV7-2 and TRBJ2-3; 7 positions agree with TRBD1. The V and J ends lost 5 bases and 2 bases, in that order; junction bases with no gene match: 7. The CDR3 has 15 amino acids. Germline V gene data show CDR1 as SGHTA and CDR2 as FQGNSA. In nucleotides, the CDR3 is TGTGCCAGCAGCGCCACAGGGGCGTTCACAGATACGCAGTATTTT. Its translation is CASSATGAFTDTQYF. The complete variable domain, with remaining parts taken from reference TRBV7-2 and TRBJ2-3, reads GAGVSQSPSNKVTEKGKDVELRCDPISGHTALYWYRQSLGQGLEFLIYFQGNSAPDKSGLPSDRFSAERTGGSVSTLTIQRTQQEDSAVYLCASSATGAFTDTQYFGPGTRLTVL.

The V and J genes are TRBV6-6 and TRBJ1-1; perhaps TRBD1 as D (5 bases). The CDR3 totals 15 residues. CDR1 is MNHNY and CDR2 is SVGAGI in the germline V gene (reference sequence). V dropped 6 bases and J dropped 0 bases, with 14 bases sitting between them. CDR3 DNA sequence: TGTGCCAGCAGGCTCCCGGGACTTATGAACACTGAAGCTTTCTTT. The encoded protein is CASRLPGLMNTEAFF.

This clonotype has at least ten counts. The chain couples TRBV4-3 to TRBJ2-7; 10 nucleotides agree with TRBD2. With V trimmed by 1 base and J by 2 bases, 2 bases remained unmatched. The germline gives CDR1 LGHNA, CDR2 YSLEER. The CDR3 has 15 residues. Written as DNA, the CDR3 is TGCGCCAGCAGCCAAGGACTAGCGGGCGCCTACGAGCAGTACTTC. Its translation: CASSQGLAGAYEQYF.

This clonotype was observed a handful of times. This rearrangement joins TRBV2 to TRBJ2-1; possibly TRBD2 for D (6 bases). The better agreement between TRBJ2-7 and the DNA end casts doubt on the J call. The CDR3 spans 15 residues. Germline V lookup: CDR1 SNHLY, CDR2 FYNNEI. CDR3 nucleotides: TGTGCCAGCAGAGCCGGAGGGATCTCCTACAATGAGCAGTACTTC. Amino acid sequence: CASRAGGISYNEQYF.

This clonotype showed up just a few times. This chain links TRBV6-6 with TRBJ2-1; perhaps TRBD1 as D (6 bases). Near its end, the DNA agrees better with TRBJ2-7, so the J call may be wrong. The CDR3 is 14 amino acids. CDR1 MNHNY and CDR2 SVGAGI come from the germline V gene (reference sequence). In DNA, the CDR3 is TGTGCCTCTTTCGCGGACAGCTCCTACAATGAGCAGTACTTC. Its protein product is CASFADSSYNEQYF.

The table lists this clonotype with a few counts. The rearrangement joins TRBV3-1 to TRBJ2-1, with a tentative D call TRBD2 (6 bases). With 4 bases removed from V and 6 bases from J, the gap between germline ends came to 16 bases. Germline-derived CDR1 and CDR2 are LGHDT and YNNKEL (reference sequence). The CDR3 covers 15 residues. Here the CDR3 DNA reads TGTGCCAGCAGCCCCGCGGGGTCGGGAGTCAATGAGCAGTTCTTC. Its protein is CASSPAGSGVNEQFF.

This clonotype was found once. The chain couples TRBV20-1 to TRBJ2-3; 9 bases agree with TRBD1. CDR1 and CDR2 from the germline V gene are DFQATT and SNEGSKA (reference sequence). Trimming took 5 bases from V and 5 from J; bases not matched to a gene: 5. The CDR3 runs 13 residues. For the CDR3, the DNA is TGCAGTGCTGACAGGGGGTCGGGAGATACGCAGTATTTT. Protein: CSADRGSGDTQYF.

This clonotype has a handful of counts. V is TRBV27 and J is TRBJ1-1; D gene unclear. Between the trimmed V and J ends, which lost 5 bases and 1 base, there was a span of 14 bases. Germline CDR1 and CDR2: MNHEY and SMNVEV (reference sequence). There are 15 residues in the CDR3. The CDR3 region is CASSPEGRRNTEAFF. The CDR3 DNA reads TGTGCCAGCAGTCCGGAAGGACGGAGGAACACTGAAGCTTTCTTT.

V usage is TRBV10-3 and J usage is TRBJ1-5; 9 bases line up with TRBD1. The V segment lost 4 bases and the J segment 1 base; nucleotides outside the gene matches: 11. Germline loops: CDR1 ENHRY, CDR2 SYGVKD. The CDR3 totals 18 residues. The CDR3 DNA follows: TGTGCCATCAGTGCGGCCGGGACAGGGTCGCGGAGCAATCAGCCCCAGCATTTT. This encodes CAISAAGTGSRSNQPQHF.

In its sample, this clonotype was seen many times. The chain has TRBV7-9 and TRBJ2-3, with 7 bases aligning to TRBD2. CDR1 is SEHNR, CDR2 FQNEAQ, per germline (reference sequence). The CDR3 length is 15 residues. The V gene end was trimmed by 3 bases and the J gene end by 2 bases; junction bases not matched to a gene: 5. CDR3 in amino acids: CASSFGLAVTDTQYF. For the CDR3, the DNA is TGTGCCAGCAGCTTCGGGCTAGCGGTCACAGATACGCAGTATTTT.

This clonotype was detected many times. This sequence joins TRBV30 and TRBJ1-1, with a weak D call TRBD1 (5 bases). This CDR3 spans 13 amino acids. Trimming pared 8 bases from V and 0 bases from J, leaving 13 bases between. Germline V CDR1 and CDR2: GTSNPN, SVGIG (reference sequence). The CDR3 DNA reads TGTGCCAGTGCCGGGGCTATGAACACTGAAGCTTTCTTT. Encoded protein: CASAGAMNTEAFF.

This clonotype was picked up many times. The CDR3 nucleotides are TGCGCCAGCAGCACAGCGGGGTACAATGAGCAGTTCTTC. As protein: CASSTAGYNEQFF. The V and J genes are TRBV5-1 and TRBJ2-1; 7 positions match TRBD2. V trimming: 4 bases; J trimming: 4 bases; junction bases outside the gene matches: 2. CDR1 is SGHRS, CDR2 YFSETQ, per germline. The CDR3 spans 13 residues.

This clonotype was observed a few times. V is TRBV20-1 and J is TRBJ2-5, with D unclear. Germline CDR1 and CDR2: DFQATT and SNEGSKA (reference sequence). The length of the CDR3 is 11 residues. V lost 2 bases to trimming and J lost 11 bases, with 12 bases between them. CDR3 residues: CSARPRDEQYF. Here the CDR3 DNA reads TGCAGTGCTAGACCACGAGATGAGCAGTACTTC.

With regard to this clonotype: A much larger clone sits a single nucleotide away, making a read error possible. The chain uses TRBV12-3 or TRBV12-4 and TRBJ2-1; 8 bases match TRBD2. The CDR3 has 14 residues. This CDR3 reads CAGSQIGAGVEQFF. CDR3 nucleotides: TGTGCCGGCAGCCAGATAGGAGCGGGGGTCGAGCAGTTCTTC.

In regard to this clonotype: This may arise from a read error, as a much more abundant clone is one base away. The rearrangement joins TRBV6-1 to TRBJ2-7; D unclear. The CDR3 has 13 residues. Germline V gene lookup returns CDR1 MNHNS and CDR2 SASEGT. V lost 6 bases and J lost 2, with 11 bases in between. The CDR3 is CASRVDRPYEQYF. Here the CDR3 DNA reads TGTGCCAGCAGGGTTGACCGACCCTACGAGCAGTACTTC.

This rearrangement joins TRBV6-6 to TRBJ2-2; tentatively, D is TRBD1 or TRBD2 (5 bases each). CDR3 length equals 15 residues. Germline CDR1 and CDR2: MNHNY and SVGAGI (reference sequence). Trimming pared 8 bases from V and 1 base from J, leaving 14 bases between. The CDR3 region has the DNA TGTGCCAGCTACCCAGGGACGGTGAACACCGGGGAGCTGTTTTTT. Translation gives CASYPGTVNTGELFF.

This clonotype was seen a few times. This rearrangement joins TRBV3-1 to TRBJ1-2; possible D gene TRBD1, 5 bases. V dropped 1 base and J dropped 5 bases, with 8 bases sitting between them. The CDR3 runs 13 residues. The germline V gene has CDR1 LGHDT and CDR2 YNNKEL (reference sequence). Written as DNA, the CDR3 is TGTGCCAGCAGCCAAGGGGACCTTTATGGCTACACCTTC. Encoded protein: CASSQGDLYGYTF. The full variable domain, with the rest looked up from reference TRBV3-1 and TRBJ1-2, is DTAVSQTPKYLVTQMGNDKSIKCEQNLGHDTMYWYKQDSKKFLKIMFSYNNKELIINETVPNRFSPKSPDKAHLNLHINSLELGDSAVYFCASSQGDLYGYTFGSGTRLTVV.